Listed below are T cell receptor beta chains from one sample, sequenced in a study of blood T cell repertoires in COVID-19. Repertoires were generated with immunoSEQ multiplex PCR, while TCRdb's copy carries only in-frame clones and drops some. This sample has more than 300,000 clones; under 90% occur once, and the top ten carry around 4%. The sample comprised PBMCs or T cells enriched from blood (not recorded which). All receptors come from a man between 25 and 39 years old who had recovered from COVID-19. CDR3s include the opening cysteine and the closing phenylalanine or tryptophan. The D gene is left open where the match is weak. Only part of the rows carry a size: once, few, many, or a class if the clone is expanded.

j_call d_call clone_size v_call cdr3_aa cdr3_nt
TRBJ2-1 TRBD1 NA TRBV9 CASSPRGDRGINEQFF TGTGCCAGCAGCCCGAGAGGGGACAGGGGGATCAATGAGCAGTTCTTC
TRBJ2-5 TRBD2 NA TRBV19 CASSMAPSGGPKTQYF TGTGCCAGTAGTATGGCGCCTAGCGGGGGTCCCAAGACCCAGTACTTC
TRBJ1-2 NA once TRBV12-1 CASSFVALGQGYGYTF TGTGCCAGCAGCTTTGTCGCGTTGGGACAGGGCTATGGCTACACCTTC
TRBJ1-5 NA NA TRBV23-1 CASSQPTSLSNQPQHF TGCGCCAGCAGTCAACCGACAAGTCTAAGCAATCAGCCCCAGCATTTT
TRBJ2-7 NA NA TRBV11-2 CASSLDSGGTPYEQYF TGTGCCAGCAGCTTAGATTCTGGCGGGACTCCTTACGAGCAGTACTTC
TRBJ2-7 NA NA TRBV10-3 CAIRTEGGDEQYF TGTGCCATCAGAACTGAGGGCGGCGACGAGCAGTACTTC
TRBJ2-1 TRBD1 NA TRBV10-2 CASAGQGSYNEQFF TGCGCCAGCGCCGGACAGGGATCCTACAATGAGCAGTTCTTC
TRBJ1-3 NA NA TRBV12-2 CASRITTGLSGNTIYF TGTGCAAGTCGGATCACTACAGGGCTCTCTGGAAACACCATATATTTT
TRBJ1-6 TRBD1 NA TRBV2 CASMDGQGARTNSPLHF TGTGCCAGCATGGATGGACAGGGGGCTAGGACTAATTCACCCCTCCACTTT
TRBJ1-2 TRBD1 NA TRBV6-5 CASSVGGAGGYTF TGTGCCAGCAGCGTAGGGGGCGCGGGTGGCTACACCTTC
TRBJ2-7 NA NA TRBV7-9 CASSTGLGQYF TGTGCCAGCAGCACAGGGCTTGGGCAGTACTTC
TRBJ1-2 TRBD1 NA TRBV27 CASRSDRAMGYTF TGTGCCAGCAGATCGGACAGGGCCATGGGCTACACCTTC
TRBJ1-2 NA NA TRBV28 CASSYRATNYGYTF TGTGCCAGCAGTTACAGGGCTACTAACTATGGCTACACCTTC
TRBJ1-2 NA NA TRBV6-1 CASSEVRGNYGYTF TGTGCCAGCAGTGAGGTTCGGGGGAACTATGGCTACACCTTC
TRBJ1-5 NA NA TRBV10-3 CAISGGGTVSNQPQHF TGTGCCATCAGTGGGGGGGGGACCGTTAGCAATCAGCCCCAGCATTTT
TRBJ2-3 TRBD1 NA TRBV24-1 CATSDPPGTGSTDTQYF TGTGCCACCAGTGATCCCCCCGGGACAGGGAGCACAGATACGCAGTATTTT
TRBJ1-2 NA NA TRBV5-1 CASTRGDGYTF TGCGCCAGCACCAGGGGCGATGGCTACACCTTC
TRBJ2-3 TRBD2 few TRBV5-4 CASSSLIAGDITDTQYF TGTGCCAGCAGCTCTCTAATAGCGGGAGATATCACAGATACGCAGTATTTT
TRBJ1-5 NA NA TRBV7-6 CASSLSPDSWNQPQHF TGTGCCAGCAGCCTCTCACCAGACAGTTGGAATCAGCCCCAGCATTTT
TRBJ2-7 NA NA TRBV2 CASSFDSTYEQYF TGTGCCAGCAGTTTTGACAGCACCTACGAGCAGTACTTC
TRBJ2-5 NA NA TRBV21-1 CASSDPPFGRQGGLQETQYF TGTGCCAGCAGCGACCCACCCTTCGGTCGACAGGGGGGCCTCCAAGAGACCCAGTACTTC
TRBJ2-7 NA once TRBV9 CASSVAGQSYEQYF TGTGCCAGCAGCGTAGCGGGTCAGTCCTACGAGCAGTACTTC
TRBJ2-3 NA NA TRBV27 CASSFATSTDTQYF TGTGCCAGCAGTTTCGCGACTAGCACAGATACGCAGTATTTT
TRBJ2-3 TRBD2 NA TRBV4-1 CASSQDWGGGAADTQYF TGCGCCAGCAGCCAAGATTGGGGCGGGGGGGCCGCAGATACGCAGTATTTT
TRBJ2-7 NA NA TRBV28 CASSPERGQRFPYEQYF TGTGCCAGCAGCCCTGAGCGAGGGCAACGGTTCCCCTACGAGCAGTACTTC
TRBJ2-2 NA NA TRBV2 CASSRLANTGELFF TGTGCCAGCAGTCGACTAGCGAACACCGGGGAGCTGTTTTTT
TRBJ1-1 NA few TRBV5-4 CASSPTGLWKTEAFF TGTGCCAGCAGCCCTACAGGGCTATGGAAAACTGAAGCTTTCTTT
TRBJ1-2 NA NA TRBV19 CASSKEPPDYGYTF TGTGCCAGTAGTAAAGAGCCGCCGGACTATGGCTACACCTTC
TRBJ1-2 NA NA TRBV2 CAGTVGRGYTF TGTGCCGGTACTGTGGGGAGGGGCTACACCTTC
TRBJ2-5 TRBD2 NA TRBV7-2 CASRLAGQETQYF TGTGCCAGCCGACTAGCGGGCCAAGAGACCCAGTACTTC
TRBJ1-2 TRBD1 NA TRBV5-8 CASSLAGTDYGYTF TGTGCCAGCAGCTTGGCCGGGACAGACTATGGCTACACCTTC
TRBJ1-2 NA NA TRBV5-4 CASSPPGQTSNYGYTF TGTGCCAGCAGCCCACCCGGACAGACCTCTAACTATGGCTACACCTTC
TRBJ1-2 TRBD1 NA TRBV28 CASSLTGDYGYTF TGTGCCAGCAGTCTGACAGGGGATTATGGCTACACCTTC
TRBJ2-7 NA NA TRBV11-3 CASSRPAGSSYEQYF TGTGCCAGCAGCCGACCGGCGGGGAGCTCCTACGAGCAGTACTTC
TRBJ1-2 NA NA TRBV6-1 CASSSSFYYGYTF TGTGCCAGCAGTTCATCATTTTACTATGGCTACACCTTC